Below, 27 T cell receptor beta chains from the same sample are listed, as sequenced in a study of shared clonotypes between healthy human individuals. The assay was immunoSEQ multiplex PCR, and TCRdb's table has in-frame clones only and misses some. In the table there are roughly 2.5 million clones, 85% to 95% of which are singletons. Sample: naive CD4+ T cells sorted from blood. The subset: CD45RA+ positively selected. These receptors were obtained from a man in his late teens or twenties in good health.

This clone was seen a single time. Here the CDR3 reads CASREEAGGYTF. For the CDR3, the DNA is TGCGCCAGCAGGGAGGAGGCAGGTGGCTACACCTTC. V is TRBV4-1 and J is TRBJ1-2; D is undetermined. This CDR3 spans 12 amino acids. Germline V gene lookup returns CDR1 MGHRA and CDR2 YSYEKL. Trimming removed 6 bases at V and 7 bases at J, with 12 bases between.

This clone occurred once. The rearrangement links TRBV5-8 to TRBJ1-4; D might be TRBD1 (6 bases). This CDR3 contains 16 residues. Trimming took off 1 base at V and 10 bases at J, with 20 bases between the two ends. Germline lookup yields CDR1 SGHTS and CDR2 YDEGEE. The DNA for the CDR3 is TGTGCCAGCAGCTTGATCCCCGGGACCTCGGGGGCAAAACTGTTTTTT. This codes for CASSLIPGTSGAKLFF.

The V gene is TRBV5-1, the J gene TRBJ2-3; the D is unclear. Trimming removed 0 bases from V and 4 bases from J, with 9 bases in between. Germline-derived CDR1 and CDR2 are SGHRS and YFSETQ. The CDR3 length is 14 residues. CDR3 in DNA: TGCGCCAGCAGCTTGGCGAGGACGGCAGATACGCAGTATTTT. Translation: CASSLARTADTQYF.

This clone was detected only once. The chain recombines TRBV7-9 with TRBJ1-1; D is possibly TRBD1 (6 bases). Per the germline V gene, CDR1 is SEHNR and CDR2 is FQNEAQ (reference sequence). The CDR3 is made up of 15 amino acids. V lost 5 bases and J 2 bases, leaving 15 bases between the germline ends. CDR3 region: CASSIGTRFNTEAFF. The DNA of the CDR3 is TGTGCCAGCAGCATAGGGACAAGGTTTAACACTGAAGCTTTCTTT. Based on the CDR3 plus reference TRBV7-9 and TRBJ1-1, the full variable domain is DTGVSQNPRHKITKRGQNVTFRCDPISEHNRLYWYRQTLGQGPEFLTYFQNEAQLEKSRLLSDRFSAERPKGSFSTLEIQRTEQGDSAMYLCASSIGTRFNTEAFFGQGTRLTVV.

This rearrangement joins TRBV5-4 to TRBJ2-2; 7 bases match TRBD1. The CDR3 covers 17 residues. The V gene end was trimmed by 1 base and the J gene end by 2 bases; junction bases not matched to a gene: 8. CDR1 and CDR2 (germline): SGHNT, YYREEE (reference sequence). CDR3 residues: CASSLRQGAFNTGELFF. For the CDR3, the DNA is TGTGCCAGCAGCTTGAGACAGGGAGCGTTCAACACCGGGGAGCTGTTTTTT.

CDR3 DNA: TGTGCCAGTAAGCTCGCGAACTCTGGAAACACCATATATTTT. This translates into CASKLANSGNTIYF. The chain combines TRBV19 with TRBJ1-3; D ambiguous. The CDR3 covers 14 residues. Trimming cost V 7 bases and J 0 bases, with 10 bases left between them. CDR1 and CDR2 from the germline V gene are LNHDA and SQIVND (reference sequence).

CDR3 region: CASARDTSYEQYF. The CDR3 coding sequence is TGTGCCAGCGCCCGGGACACCTCCTACGAGCAGTACTTC. The chain joins TRBV27 to TRBJ2-7; the D gene is possibly TRBD1 (6 bases). V was shortened by 8 bases and J by 0 bases, with 11 bases between the two germline ends. The CDR3 covers 13 residues. Germline CDR1 is MNHEY and CDR2 is SMNVEV (reference sequence).

V usage is TRBV9 and J usage is TRBJ2-5, with 11 nucleotides matching TRBD2. This CDR3 is built from 15 residues. V trimming: 0 bases; J trimming: 5 bases; junction bases outside the gene matches: 3. Germline lookup yields CDR1 SGDLS and CDR2 YYNGEE. The CDR3 protein is CASSVDSGRGETQYF. CDR3 coding DNA: TGTGCCAGCAGCGTAGATAGCGGGAGGGGGGAGACCCAGTACTTC.

This chain connects TRBV2 to TRBJ1-6, with 8 positions matching TRBD1. This CDR3 spans 18 amino acids. Germline-derived CDR1 and CDR2 are SNHLY and FYNNEI. V trimming: 4 bases; J trimming: 0 bases; junction bases outside the gene matches: 8. The CDR3 DNA follows: TGTGCCAGCAGTGGGACAGGGAGGTTGAGCTCCTATAATTCACCCCTCCACTTT. This gives the protein CASSGTGRLSSYNSPLHF. Looking up the rest from reference TRBV2 and TRBJ1-6 gives the full variable domain: EPEVTQTPSHQVTQMGQEVILRCVPISNHLYFYWYRQILGQKVEFLVSFYNNEISEKSEIFDDQFSVERPDGSNFTLKIRSTKLEDSAMYFCASSGTGRLSSYNSPLHFGNGTRLTVT.

The chain combines TRBV4-2 with TRBJ2-1; D is perhaps TRBD2 (6 bases). The CDR3 extends over 15 amino acids. V lost 0 bases to trimming and J lost 8 bases, with 14 bases between them. From germline, CDR1 is LGHNA and CDR2 YNFKEQ. The CDR3 nucleotides read TGTGCCAGCAGCCAAGATTGGAGCGGGCCCGATGAGCAGTTCTTC. As protein: CASSQDWSGPDEQFF.

CDR3 in amino acids: CASSLKGSNQPQHF. The CDR3 bases are TGTGCCAGCAGCTTAAAGGGGAGCAATCAGCCCCAGCATTTT. The chain uses TRBV11-3 and TRBJ1-5; D may be TRBD1 (5 bases). The CDR3 extends over 14 amino acids. Deletions cut 2 bases from V and 1 base from J, with 6 bases between. In germline, CDR1 is SGHNT, CDR2 YENEEA.

The genes are TRBV4-1 and TRBJ2-7; TRBD1 might be the D (5 bases). Trimming shortened V by 1 base and J by 6 bases, and 16 bases separated the two germline ends. This CDR3 has 15 residues. Germline V lookup: CDR1 MGHRA, CDR2 YSYEKL. Written as DNA, the CDR3 is TGCGCCAGCAGCCAAGTGGAGCAGGGATTCAGCGAGCAGTACTTC. This codes for CASSQVEQGFSEQYF.

The chain links TRBV6-1 to TRBJ1-1, with D possibly matching TRBD1 (6 bases). Germline values: CDR1 MNHNS, CDR2 SASEGT. The CDR3 spans 15 residues. Trimming pared 8 bases from V and 3 bases from J, leaving 19 bases between. CDR3 region: CASGRRGPRDTEAFF. CDR3 coding DNA: TGTGCCAGCGGCCGACGGGGGCCTCGGGACACTGAAGCTTTCTTT.

The chain joins TRBV5-6 to TRBJ1-1; no clear D gene. Germline V gene data show CDR1 as SGHDT and CDR2 as YYEEEE. V was pared by 3 bases and J by 4 bases, with 13 bases between. The CDR3 sequence is 14 residues long. The CDR3 spells CASSSPLYLTEAFF. In nucleotides, the CDR3 is TGTGCCAGCAGCTCGCCACTGTATCTCACTGAAGCTTTCTTT.

V is TRBV5-1 and J is TRBJ2-2; 9 bases line up with TRBD2. This CDR3 comprises 15 residues. Trimming took 3 bases from V and 7 from J; bases not matched to a gene: 7. The germline V gene encodes CDR1 SGHRS and CDR2 YFSETQ. The CDR3 DNA reads as TGCGCCAGCAGCTCGGGACTAGCTACTGGCGGGGAGCTGTTTTTT. It translates to CASSSGLATGGELFF.

The J gene is TRBJ1-5, the V gene TRBV19; D not resolved. The CDR3 is 15 amino acids. The ends were cut back, 7 bases at V and 5 bases at J, with 18 bases in the middle. From germline, CDR1 is LNHDA and CDR2 SQIVND (reference sequence). CDR3 DNA: TGTGCCAGTAAATGGGCCGATTTGGCCGATCAGCCCCAGCATTTT. It codes for CASKWADLADQPQHF.

The chain combines TRBV5-1 with TRBJ1-2, with D possibly being TRBD1 (6 bases). Trimming stripped 5 bases from V and 0 bases from J, with 11 bases between. The CDR3 spans 14 residues. CDR1 is SGHRS, CDR2 YFSETQ, per germline. For the CDR3, the DNA is TGCGCCAGCAGAGGGGGTTTTACTAACTATGGCTACACCTTC. This sequence encodes CASRGGFTNYGYTF.

The rearrangement joins TRBV5-4 to TRBJ2-5; 9 nucleotides agree with TRBD2. The germline gives CDR1 SGHNT, CDR2 YYREEE (reference sequence). V trimming: 2 bases; J trimming: 3 bases; junction bases outside the gene matches: 5. This CDR3 spans 15 amino acids. CDR3 DNA sequence: TGTGCCAGCAGCTTCCCTTCTAGCGGGAAAGAGACCCAGTACTTC. Translation gives CASSFPSSGKETQYF. Variable domain in full (rest from reference TRBV5-4 and TRBJ2-5): ETGVTQSPTHLIKTRGQQVTLRCSSQSGHNTVSWYQQALGQGPQFIFQYYREEENGRGNFPPRFSGLQFPNYSSELNVNALELDDSALYLCASSFPSSGKETQYFGPGTRLLVL.

The rearrangement uses TRBV27 and TRBJ2-1; no reliable D call. V gave up 3 bases and J gave up 0 bases, with 9 bases separating them. In germline, CDR1 is MNHEY, CDR2 SMNVEV (reference sequence). This CDR3 is 15 amino acids long. CDR3 nucleotide sequence: TGTGCCAGCAGTTTGGAGTTTAGCTCCTACAATGAGCAGTTCTTC. Encoded protein: CASSLEFSSYNEQFF.

This rearrangement joins TRBV27 to TRBJ2-2, with no clear D. Per the germline V gene, CDR1 is MNHEY and CDR2 is SMNVEV (reference sequence). Trimming took off 2 bases at V and 1 base at J, with 8 bases between the two ends. CDR3 length equals 15 residues. For the CDR3, the DNA is TGTGCCAGCAGTTTACGCGGTTGGAACACCGGGGAGCTGTTTTTT. Translating gives CASSLRGWNTGELFF.

A note on this clone: At the DNA level, this CDR3 is encoded by other sequences in the same sample as well. This chain joins TRBV5-1 and TRBJ2-7; no definite D call. V was clipped by 5 bases and J by 0 bases, with 9 bases between them. Germline CDR1 SGHRS, CDR2 YFSETQ. There are 13 residues in the CDR3. The CDR3 sequence: CASRRGPSYEQYF. The CDR3 nucleotides are TGCGCCAGCAGACGTGGGCCCTCCTACGAGCAGTACTTC.

In the case of this clone: The same CDR3 also results from other DNA sequences found in this sample. V is TRBV7-9 and J is TRBJ1-1; no firm D call. V lost 1 base and J lost 1, with 4 bases in between. Germline assignment: CDR1 SEHNR and CDR2 FQNEAQ (reference sequence). The CDR3 has 13 residues. The CDR3 nucleotides read TGTGCCAGCAGCTTAGAGAGGAACACTGAAGCTTTCTTT. This codes for CASSLERNTEAFF.

The chain has TRBV2 and TRBJ1-2, with TRBD1 matching over 10 bases. V lost 6 bases, J lost 8 bases, and 6 bases stayed unmatched. Germline-derived CDR1 and CDR2 are SNHLY and FYNNEI. The CDR3 covers 13 residues. CDR3 bases: TGTGCCAGCAGGCAGGGGACAGGGGTGGGCTACACCTTC. As protein: CASRQGTGVGYTF.

DNA of the CDR3: TGCGCCAGCAGCTTGGCAGCCCGTCTGAATTCACCCCTCCACTTT. Translated: CASSLAARLNSPLHF. This sequence joins TRBV5-1 and TRBJ1-6; D remains unclear. Germline V lookup: CDR1 SGHRS, CDR2 YFSETQ. The CDR3 totals 15 residues. Trimming stripped 0 bases from V and 7 bases from J, with 11 bases between. The entire variable domain, with the rest obtained from reference TRBV5-1 and TRBJ1-6, is as follows: KAGVTQTPRYLIKTRGQQVTLSCSPISGHRSVSWYQQTPGQGLQFLFEYFSETQRNKGNFPGRFSGRQFSNSRSEMNVSTLELGDSALYLCASSLAARLNSPLHFGNGTRLTVT.

The chain links TRBV27 to TRBJ2-7; D is possibly TRBD1 or TRBD2 (5 bases each). Trimming removed 3 bases from V and 0 bases from J, with 12 bases in between. This CDR3 spans 15 amino acids. Germline CDR1 and CDR2: MNHEY and SMNVEV (reference sequence). Here the CDR3 reads CASSFRKGSSYEQYF. The CDR3 DNA reads as TGTGCCAGCAGTTTCAGGAAGGGGAGCTCCTACGAGCAGTACTTC.

CDR3 in DNA: TGTGCCAGCAGGGCTGGGCTAGGGAATTCCTACGAGCAGTACTTC. This codes for CASRAGLGNSYEQYF. The chain is built from TRBV5-4 and TRBJ2-7, with D uncertain. V was clipped by 5 bases and J by 1 base, with 16 bases between them. Per the germline V gene, CDR1 is SGHNT and CDR2 is YYREEE (reference sequence). The CDR3 spans 15 residues. Drawing the rest from reference TRBV5-4 and TRBJ2-7, the complete variable domain is ETGVTQSPTHLIKTRGQQVTLRCSSQSGHNTVSWYQQALGQGPQFIFQYYREEENGRGNFPPRFSGLQFPNYSSELNVNALELDDSALYLCASRAGLGNSYEQYFGPGTRLTVT.

This chain joins TRBV7-9 and TRBJ1-1, with D unresolved. Trimming took off 7 bases at V and 2 bases at J, with 14 bases between the two ends. This CDR3 has 14 amino acids. Germline V lookup: CDR1 SEHNR, CDR2 FQNEAQ (reference sequence). For the CDR3, the DNA is TGTGCCAGCAACAACAATCCCTCTAACACTGAAGCTTTCTTT. Translated, it gives CASNNNPSNTEAFF.